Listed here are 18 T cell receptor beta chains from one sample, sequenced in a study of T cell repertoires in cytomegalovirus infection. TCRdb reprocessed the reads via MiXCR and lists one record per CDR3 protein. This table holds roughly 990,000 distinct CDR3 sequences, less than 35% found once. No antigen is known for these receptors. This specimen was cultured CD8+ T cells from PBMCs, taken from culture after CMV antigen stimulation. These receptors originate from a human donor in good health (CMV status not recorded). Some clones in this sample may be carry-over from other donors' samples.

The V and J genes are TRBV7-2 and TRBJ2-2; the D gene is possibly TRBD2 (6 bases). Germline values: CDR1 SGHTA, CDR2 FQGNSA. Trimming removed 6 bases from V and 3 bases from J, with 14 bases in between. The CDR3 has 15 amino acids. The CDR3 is CASRRGLSYTGELFF. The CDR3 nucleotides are TGTGCCAGCAGAAGGGGACTGAGTTACACCGGGGAGCTGTTTTTT.

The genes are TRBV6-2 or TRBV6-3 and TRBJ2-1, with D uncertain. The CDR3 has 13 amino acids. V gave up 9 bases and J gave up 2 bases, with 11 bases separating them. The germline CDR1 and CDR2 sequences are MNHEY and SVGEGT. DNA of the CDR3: TGTGCCAGTACATACCTGGCCTACAATGAGCAGTTCTTC. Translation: CASTYLAYNEQFF.

CDR3 in DNA: TGTGCCAGCAGCTTAACTAGCACTGTCAATGAGCAGTTCTTC. This encodes CASSLTSTVNEQFF. This chain links TRBV13 with TRBJ2-1; tentative D call: TRBD2 (6 bases). Germline CDR1 is PRHDT and CDR2 is FYEKMQ (reference sequence). V was cut by 2 bases and J by 6 bases, with 11 bases left in between. CDR3 length equals 14 residues. The full variable domain, its missing parts supplied by reference TRBV13 and TRBJ2-1, is AAGVIQSPRHLIKEKRETATLKCYPIPRHDTVYWYQQGPGQDPQFLISFYEKMQSDKGSIPDRFSAQQFSDYHSELNMSSLELGDSALYFCASSLTSTVNEQFFGPGTRLTVL.

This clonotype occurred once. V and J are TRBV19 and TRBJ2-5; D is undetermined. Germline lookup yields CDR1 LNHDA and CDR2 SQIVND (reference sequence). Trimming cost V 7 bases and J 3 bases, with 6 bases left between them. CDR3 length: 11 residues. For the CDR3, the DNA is TGTGCCAGTATCAGCGAAGAGACCCAGTACTTC. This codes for CASISEETQYF. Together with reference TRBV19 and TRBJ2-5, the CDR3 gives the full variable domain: DGGITQSPKYLFRKEGQNVTLSCEQNLNHDAMYWYRQDPGQGLRLIYYSQIVNDFQKGDIAEGYSVSREKKESFPLTVTSAQKNPTAFYLCASISEETQYFGPGTRLLVL.

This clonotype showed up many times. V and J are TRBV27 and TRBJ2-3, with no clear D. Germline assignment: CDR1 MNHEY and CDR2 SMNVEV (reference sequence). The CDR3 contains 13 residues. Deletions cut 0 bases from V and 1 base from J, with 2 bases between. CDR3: CASSLSGTDTQYF. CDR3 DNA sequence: TGTGCCAGCAGTTTATCTGGCACAGATACGCAGTATTTT.

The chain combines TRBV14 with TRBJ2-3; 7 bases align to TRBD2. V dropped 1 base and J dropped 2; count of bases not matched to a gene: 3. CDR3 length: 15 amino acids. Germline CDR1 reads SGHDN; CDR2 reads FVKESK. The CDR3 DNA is TGTGCCAGCAGCCAAGGCGGGGGACTCACAGATACGCAGTATTTT. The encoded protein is CASSQGGGLTDTQYF. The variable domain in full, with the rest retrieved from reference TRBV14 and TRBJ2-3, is EAGVTQFPSHSVIEKGQTVTLRCDPISGHDNLYWYRRVMGKEIKFLLHFVKESKQDESGMPNNRFLAERTGGTYSTLKVQPAELEDSGVYFCASSQGGGLTDTQYFGPGTRLTVL.

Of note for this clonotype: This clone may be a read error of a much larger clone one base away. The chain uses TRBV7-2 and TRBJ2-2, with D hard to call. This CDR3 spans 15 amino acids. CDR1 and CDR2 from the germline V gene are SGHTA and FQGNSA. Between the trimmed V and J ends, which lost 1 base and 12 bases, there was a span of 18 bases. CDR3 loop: CASSLVGWTRRKLFF. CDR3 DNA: TGTGCCAGCAGCTTAGTGGGGTGGACGCGAAGGAAGCTGTTTTTT.

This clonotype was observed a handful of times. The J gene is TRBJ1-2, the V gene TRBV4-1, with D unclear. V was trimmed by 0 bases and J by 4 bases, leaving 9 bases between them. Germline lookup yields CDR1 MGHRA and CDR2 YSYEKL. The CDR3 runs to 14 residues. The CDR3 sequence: CASSQEARTYGYTF. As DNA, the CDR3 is TGCGCCAGCAGCCAAGAGGCACGTACCTATGGCTACACCTTC.

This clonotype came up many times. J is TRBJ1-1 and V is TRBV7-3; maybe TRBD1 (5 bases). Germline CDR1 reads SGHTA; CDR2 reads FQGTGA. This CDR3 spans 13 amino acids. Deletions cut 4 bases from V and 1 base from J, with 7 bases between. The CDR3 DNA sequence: TGTGCCAGCAGCTCTACAGGGAACACTGAAGCTTTCTTT. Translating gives CASSSTGNTEAFF.

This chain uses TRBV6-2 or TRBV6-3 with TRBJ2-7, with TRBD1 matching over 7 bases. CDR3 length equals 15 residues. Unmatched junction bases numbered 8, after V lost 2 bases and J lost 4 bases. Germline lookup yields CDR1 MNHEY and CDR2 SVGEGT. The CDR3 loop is CASSYGQGVSYEQYV. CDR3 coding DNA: TGTGCCAGCAGTTACGGGCAGGGGGTCTCTTACGAGCAGTACGTC.

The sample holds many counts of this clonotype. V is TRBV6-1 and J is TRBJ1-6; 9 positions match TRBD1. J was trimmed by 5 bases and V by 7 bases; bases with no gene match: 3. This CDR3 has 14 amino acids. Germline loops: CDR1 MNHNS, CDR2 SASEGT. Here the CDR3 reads CASNRDRDNSPLHF. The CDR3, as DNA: TGTGCCAGCAATCGGGACAGGGATAATTCACCCCTCCACTTT.

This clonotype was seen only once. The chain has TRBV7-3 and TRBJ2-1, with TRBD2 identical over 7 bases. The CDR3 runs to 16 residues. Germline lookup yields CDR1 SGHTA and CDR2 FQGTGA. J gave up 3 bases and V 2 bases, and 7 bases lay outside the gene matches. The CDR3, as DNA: TGTGCCAGCAGCTTAGGGACCCTAGCGGACTACAATGAGCAGTTCTTC. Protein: CASSLGTLADYNEQFF.

Here the CDR3 DNA reads TGTGCCAGCAGCGAATTACAGGGGGCGAAGTACAATGAGCAGTTCTTC. It codes for CASSELQGAKYNEQFF. The rearrangement uses TRBV9 and TRBJ2-1; 9 bases map to TRBD1. Per the germline V gene, CDR1 is SGDLS and CDR2 is YYNGEE. V dropped 3 bases and J dropped 4; count of bases not matched to a gene: 8. This CDR3 is 16 amino acids long.

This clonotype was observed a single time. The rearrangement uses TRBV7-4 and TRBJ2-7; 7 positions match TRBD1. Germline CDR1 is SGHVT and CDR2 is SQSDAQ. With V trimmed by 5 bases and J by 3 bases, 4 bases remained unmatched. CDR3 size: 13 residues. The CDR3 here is CASSMDRFYEQYF. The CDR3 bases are TGTGCCAGCAGCATGGACAGGTTCTACGAGCAGTACTTC.

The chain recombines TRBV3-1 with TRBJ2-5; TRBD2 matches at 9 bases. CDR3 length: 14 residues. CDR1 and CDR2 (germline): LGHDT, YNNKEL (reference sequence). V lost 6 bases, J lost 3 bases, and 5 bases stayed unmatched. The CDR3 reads CASRLGLAEETQYF. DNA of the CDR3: TGTGCCAGCAGACTGGGACTAGCTGAAGAGACCCAGTACTTC.

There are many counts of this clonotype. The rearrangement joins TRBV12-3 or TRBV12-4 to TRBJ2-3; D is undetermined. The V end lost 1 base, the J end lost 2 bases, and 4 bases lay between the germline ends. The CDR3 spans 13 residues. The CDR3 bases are TGTGCCAGCAGTTTAGTCGACACAGATACGCAGTATTTT. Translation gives CASSLVDTDTQYF.

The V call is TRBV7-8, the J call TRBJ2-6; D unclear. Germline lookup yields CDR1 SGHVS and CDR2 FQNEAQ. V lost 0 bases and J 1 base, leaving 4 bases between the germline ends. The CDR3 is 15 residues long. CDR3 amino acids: CASSLAPSGANVLTF. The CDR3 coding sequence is TGTGCCAGCAGCTTAGCCCCTTCTGGGGCCAACGTCCTGACTTTC.

Here the CDR3 reads CASSLVQKITDYGYTF. The CDR3 nucleotides are TGTGCCAGCAGCCTAGTACAGAAGATCACCGACTATGGCTACACCTTC. This sequence joins TRBV9 and TRBJ1-2; no clear D gene. The CDR3 contains 16 residues. Trimming stripped 4 bases from V and 3 bases from J, with 19 bases between. Germline CDR1 and CDR2: SGDLS and YYNGEE.